Listed here are 22 T cell receptor beta chains from one sample, sequenced in a study of blood T cells in healthy people across ages. For the second PCR, which ran for about 7 to 11 cycles, a sample-barcoded 5' primer and a J-beta primer mix were used. One entry per CDR3 protein results from TCRdb running MiXCR on the 5' RACE reads. The sample has hundreds of thousands of distinct CDR3 sequences; roughly 43% are singletons. Material for sequencing was blood. Receptor source: a man of 80 years or more in good health.

Turning to this clonotype: A read error may produce the germline difference seen at one junction end. The chain has TRBV10-3 and TRBJ2-1; no clear D gene. CDR1 ENHRY and CDR2 SYGVKD come from the germline V gene. The CDR3 loop spans 14 amino acids. The chain's CDR3 is CTISPGGIQYEQFF. DNA of the CDR3: TGTACCATCAGTCCAGGCGGAATACAATATGAGCAGTTCTTC.

CDR3 sequence: CASSNPFGVQETQYF. The CDR3 DNA follows: TGTGCCAGCAGCAATCCTTTTGGGGTCCAAGAGACCCAGTACTTC. V gene TRBV7-9 combines with J gene TRBJ2-5; D gene uncertain. The CDR3 spans 15 residues. The germline V gene has CDR1 SEHNR and CDR2 FQNEAQ (reference sequence). Trimming pared 5 bases from V and 1 base from J, leaving 14 bases between.

This clonotype has only a few counts. This rearrangement joins TRBV11-1 to TRBJ2-1; perhaps D is TRBD1 or TRBD2 (5 bases each). V was pared by 3 bases and J by 9 bases, with 12 bases between. Germline values: CDR1 SGHAT, CDR2 FQDESV (reference sequence). The CDR3 totals 13 residues. CDR3 sequence: CASSLRAGSEQFF. CDR3 DNA: TGTGCCAGCAGCTTGAGGGCAGGGAGTGAGCAGTTCTTC.

This chain joins TRBV6-1 and TRBJ2-7; 8 bases map to TRBD2. This CDR3 comprises 15 residues. Germline V gene sequence: CDR1 MNHNS, CDR2 SASEGT. The V gene end was trimmed by 0 bases and the J gene end by 2 bases; junction bases not matched to a gene: 3. CDR3 amino acids: CASSEASGEAYEQYF. As DNA, the CDR3 is TGTGCCAGCAGTGAAGCTAGCGGGGAGGCCTACGAGCAGTACTTC.

This clonotype was counted a few times. The genes are TRBV6-1 and TRBJ2-7; either TRBD1 or TRBD2 may fit D (5 bases each). CDR1 and CDR2 (germline): MNHNS, SASEGT. V lost 1 base to trimming and J lost 4 bases, with 14 bases between them. This CDR3 has 15 amino acids. The CDR3 loop is CASSEGGTAKYEQYF. The DNA for the CDR3 is TGTGCCAGCAGTGAAGGAGGGACGGCAAAATACGAGCAGTACTTC.

This clonotype came up a few times. The chain couples TRBV19 to TRBJ2-1; 11 bases are a match to TRBD2. In germline, CDR1 is LNHDA, CDR2 SQIVND (reference sequence). J gave up 8 bases and V 4 bases, and 22 bases lay outside the gene matches. The CDR3 runs 20 residues. The CDR3 reads CASSTEDGSGRARGTYEQFF. CDR3 nucleotide sequence: TGTGCCAGTAGTACAGAAGACGGTAGCGGGAGGGCCCGGGGAACATATGAGCAGTTCTTC.

V and J are TRBV3-1 and TRBJ2-1, with D tentatively TRBD1 (6 bases). Deletions cut 0 bases from V and 1 base from J, with 10 bases between. The germline CDR1 and CDR2 sequences are LGHDT and YNNKEL (reference sequence). The CDR3 runs 16 residues. In DNA form, the CDR3 reads TGTGCCAGCAGCCAAGAGGGCACAGGGTCCTACAATGAGCAGTTCTTC. Translation: CASSQEGTGSYNEQFF.

The rearrangement links TRBV4-2 to TRBJ2-1; 9 positions agree with TRBD2. The V gene end was trimmed by 0 bases and the J gene end by 6 bases; junction bases not matched to a gene: 6. The germline V gene has CDR1 LGHNA and CDR2 YNFKEQ. CDR3 length equals 16 residues. The CDR3 spells CASSQDGSGGCNEQFF. CDR3 sequence (DNA): TGTGCCAGCAGCCAAGATGGTAGCGGGGGATGCAATGAGCAGTTCTTC.

In regard to this clonotype: A much larger clone differs by one base, so this may be a read error. V is TRBV7-2 and J is TRBJ1-1; possibly TRBD1 for D (6 bases). This CDR3 comprises 13 residues. From germline, CDR1 is SGHTA and CDR2 FQGNSA. The DNA for the CDR3 is TGTGCCGGCAGCACCAGGGGCGGCACTGAAGCTTTCTTT. It specifies CAGSTRGGTEAFF.

The V and J genes are TRBV29-1 and TRBJ2-4, with D tentatively TRBD1 (6 bases). The CDR3 contains 12 residues. CDR1 and CDR2 from the germline V gene are SQVTM and ANQGSEA. The ends were cut back, 3 bases at V and 4 bases at J, with 7 bases in the middle. CDR3 nucleotide sequence: TGCAGCGTTGAGGGGGCGAAAAACATTCAGTACTTC. As protein: CSVEGAKNIQYF.

About this clonotype itself: Germline is not matched at one junction end, which may reflect a read error. CDR3 sequence reads: CAGSFWTSSYEQYF. CDR3 bases: TGTGCCGGCAGCTTCTGGACTTCTTCCTACGAGCAGTACTTC. The rearrangement links TRBV7-9 to TRBJ2-7, with D tentatively TRBD2 (5 bases). Germline CDR1 SEHNR, CDR2 FQNEAQ (reference sequence). This CDR3 has 14 residues.

This clonotype was seen more than once but under ten times. The chain is built from TRBV14 and TRBJ2-3; D is unresolved. This CDR3 contains 13 residues. V was cut by 0 bases and J by 5 bases, with 6 bases left in between. From germline, CDR1 is SGHDN and CDR2 FVKESK. The CDR3 loop is CASSQDLEDTQYF. The CDR3 DNA sequence: TGTGCCAGCAGCCAAGATCTGGAAGATACGCAGTATTTT.

This clonotype showed up just a few times. The rearrangement uses TRBV3-1 and TRBJ1-6, with 9 bases that match TRBD1. The CDR3 consists of 13 residues. The germline V gene has CDR1 LGHDT and CDR2 YNNKEL (reference sequence). Germline trimming cut 10 bases from V and 9 bases from J; bases unmatched to any gene: 7. CDR3 in amino acids: CATRGTGRSPLHF. DNA of the CDR3: TGTGCCACCCGAGGGACAGGGCGTTCACCCCTCCACTTT.

The chain employs TRBV12-3 or TRBV12-4 and TRBJ2-2; D remains unclear. V was trimmed by 6 bases and J by 2 bases, leaving 7 bases between them. The CDR3 contains 13 residues. CDR3 sequence (DNA): TGTGCCAGCAGGGACGTTAACACCGGGGAGCTGTTTTTT. It yields the protein CASRDVNTGELFF.

V and J are TRBV6-5 and TRBJ2-7; 7 bases fit TRBD1. With 6 bases clipped from V and 2 bases from J, the junction kept 7 bases outside the gene matches. Germline CDR1 MNHEY, CDR2 SVGAGI. There are 14 residues in the CDR3. The chain's CDR3 is CASSRRDSTYEQYF. DNA of the CDR3: TGTGCCAGCAGCCGCCGGGACAGCACCTACGAGCAGTACTTC.

The chain links TRBV3-1 to TRBJ2-1, with D possibly called TRBD1 or TRBD2 (6 bases each). The closer fit of TRBJ2-7 to the DNA end suggests the J call may be wrong. Germline V CDR1 and CDR2: LGHDT, YNNKEL (reference sequence). The CDR3 is 16 amino acids. The CDR3 reads CASSQPPTGAPYEQYF. For the CDR3, the DNA is TGTGCCAGCAGCCAACCCCCGACGGGGGCACCCTACGAGCAGTACTTC.

This chain connects TRBV27 to TRBJ2-7; 13 nucleotides line up with TRBD2. The V segment lost 4 bases and the J segment 7 bases; nucleotides outside the gene matches: 10. This CDR3 has 16 amino acids. In germline, CDR1 is MNHEY, CDR2 SMNVEV (reference sequence). The CDR3 loop reads CASSSRLAGGYNEQYF. The CDR3 DNA reads as TGTGCCAGCAGTTCCCGACTAGCGGGAGGCTACAATGAGCAGTACTTC.

This clonotype was counted at least ten times. J is TRBJ2-3 and V is TRBV3-1; 9 bases map to TRBD2. There are 16 residues in the CDR3. V was pared by 1 base and J by 3 bases, with 5 bases of the junction left unmatched. Germline V gene sequence: CDR1 LGHDT, CDR2 YNNKEL (reference sequence). The chain's CDR3 is CASSQVRGGLTDTQYF. CDR3 nucleotides: TGTGCCAGCAGCCAAGTGCGGGGGGGCTTGACAGATACGCAGTATTTT.

This clonotype was detected only a few times. The genes are TRBV4-3 and TRBJ2-4, with D possibly being TRBD1 (5 bases). Trimming stripped 0 bases from V and 1 base from J, with 16 bases between. Germline-derived CDR1 and CDR2 are LGHNA and YSLEER. The CDR3 spans 18 residues. The CDR3 spells CASSQDLIRVAAKNIQYF. The CDR3 DNA follows: TGCGCCAGCAGCCAAGATCTAATCAGGGTGGCGGCCAAAAACATTCAGTACTTC.

This clonotype was recorded many times. The chain couples TRBV9 to TRBJ2-1; 9 bases match TRBD2. The CDR3 has 16 residues. Per the germline V gene, CDR1 is SGDLS and CDR2 is YYNGEE. V shed 0 bases, J shed 3 bases, and the junction held 4 bases outside the gene matches. CDR3 residues: CASSVVPSGIYNEQFF. DNA of the CDR3: TGTGCCAGCAGCGTAGTCCCTAGCGGGATCTACAATGAGCAGTTCTTC.

The chain carries TRBV5-1 and TRBJ2-6; 10 bases match TRBD1. Germline CDR1 reads SGHRS; CDR2 reads YFSETQ. The CDR3 runs 19 residues. Trimming took 0 bases from V and 0 from J; bases not matched to a gene: 6. Here the CDR3 DNA reads TGCGCCAGCAGCTTGGCCCGGGACAGGGGCAGCTCTGGGGCCAACGTCCTGACTTTC. It yields the protein CASSLARDRGSSGANVLTF.

V gene TRBV20-1 combines with J gene TRBJ2-5; TRBD2 might be the D (5 bases). CDR3 size: 12 residues. The V end was cut by 0 bases, the J end by 11 bases, with 13 bases between. Germline V gives CDR1 DFQATT, CDR2 SNEGSKA (reference sequence). The CDR3 reads CSARDVGVEQYF. The CDR3 nucleotides read TGCAGTGCTAGAGATGTCGGGGTCGAACAGTACTTC.